One sample yielded the 18 T cell receptor beta chains listed below, sequenced in a study of T cell responses to AZD1222 COVID-19 vaccine. This table comes from immunoSEQ multiplex PCR, and its TCRdb copy is limited to in-frame clones, with some not included. The table has about 130,000 clones, 80% to 90% seen once. The sample was peripheral blood, taken on day 0 of AZD1222 vaccination. The receptors stem from an adult in good health.

This rearrangement joins TRBV5-1 to TRBJ2-3; 10 bases fit TRBD1. V shed 4 bases, J shed 5 bases, and the junction held 7 bases outside the gene matches. Per the germline V gene, CDR1 is SGHRS and CDR2 is YFSETQ. The CDR3 is 15 amino acids. This chain's CDR3 is CASSTGQGGIDTQYF. CDR3 in DNA: TGCGCCAGCAGCACCGGACAGGGGGGTATAGATACGCAGTATTTT. The variable domain in full, with the rest retrieved from reference TRBV5-1 and TRBJ2-3, is KAGVTQTPRYLIKTRGQQVTLSCSPISGHRSVSWYQQTPGQGLQFLFEYFSETQRNKGNFPGRFSGRQFSNSRSEMNVSTLELGDSALYLCASSTGQGGIDTQYFGPGTRLTVL.

The chain combines TRBV6-2 or TRBV6-3 with TRBJ1-2, with D possibly TRBD1 on 6 matching bases. Germline loops: CDR1 MNHEY, CDR2 SVGEGT. Trimming took 2 bases from V and 8 from J, leaving 9 bases between them. The CDR3 has 12 amino acids. The CDR3 DNA reads as TGTGCCAGCAGTTACGCAGGGGCCGGCTACACCTTC. Translating it yields CASSYAGAGYTF.

A single count supports this clone. This chain connects TRBV6-1 to TRBJ2-7; weak D call: TRBD1 (6 bases). Trimming pared 1 base from V and 3 bases from J, leaving 19 bases between. CDR1 and CDR2 from the germline V gene are MNHNS and SASEGT. This CDR3 spans 17 amino acids. This CDR3 is CASSEDWVKQGFYEQYF. CDR3 sequence (DNA): TGTGCCAGCAGTGAAGACTGGGTGAAACAGGGATTCTACGAGCAGTACTTC.

In its sample, this clone was seen a few times. DNA for the CDR3: TGTGCCAGCAGCCGACTAGGGGCAGGGGGCAACACTGAAGCTTTCTTT. Protein sequence: CASSRLGAGGNTEAFF. This chain uses TRBV14 with TRBJ1-1; TRBD1 agrees at 8 bases. The ends lost 4 bases at V and 2 bases at J; junction bases unmatched: 9. The V gene's germline CDR1 is SGHDN and CDR2 FVKESK. The CDR3 has 16 residues.

This clone has only a few counts. Here the CDR3 DNA reads TGTGCCAGCAGCTACAGGGGCCTGAACACCGGGGAGCTGTTTTTT. Translating gives CASSYRGLNTGELFF. The V call is TRBV6-6, the J call TRBJ2-2; TRBD1 aligns across 7 bases. The junction had 5 bases not matched to a gene; V was cut back by 6 bases and J by 1 base. Per the germline V gene, CDR1 is MNHNY and CDR2 is SVGAGI (reference sequence). The CDR3 has 15 residues.

This rearrangement joins TRBV19 to TRBJ2-7; TRBD1 matches 7 bases. The CDR3 is 14 amino acids. Per the germline V gene, CDR1 is LNHDA and CDR2 is SQIVND (reference sequence). J was trimmed by 2 bases and V by 5 bases; bases with no gene match: 6. The CDR3 reads CASSLQTGTYEQYF. CDR3 coding DNA: TGTGCCAGTAGTCTCCAGACAGGGACCTACGAGCAGTACTTC.

The chain uses TRBV24-1 and TRBJ1-5; TRBD1 matches at 9 bases. Germline assignment: CDR1 KGHDR and CDR2 SFDVKD. There are 17 residues in the CDR3. V shed 4 bases, J shed 9 bases, and the junction held 15 bases outside the gene matches. The CDR3 spells CATSDSIPGQGFLPQHF. CDR3 sequence (DNA): TGTGCCACCAGTGACTCAATACCGGGACAGGGTTTCCTGCCCCAGCATTTT.

The chain recombines TRBV4-2 with TRBJ1-6; 8 bases line up with TRBD1. The CDR3 consists of 15 residues. Looked up from germline, CDR1 is LGHNA and CDR2 is YNFKEQ. With V trimmed by 2 bases and J by 8 bases, 5 bases remained unmatched. CDR3 sequence (DNA): TGTGCCAGCAGCCAATTTGACAGGGGTGATTCACCCCTCCACTTT. This translates into CASSQFDRGDSPLHF.

The V and J genes are TRBV15 and TRBJ1-3; D is unclear. Trimming took off 6 bases at V and 2 bases at J, with 2 bases between the two ends. This CDR3 has 11 residues. Per the germline V gene, CDR1 is LNHNV and CDR2 is YYDKDF (reference sequence). CDR3 bases: TGTGCCACCAGGGCTGGAAACACCATATATTTT. Encoded protein: CATRAGNTIYF.

This chain connects TRBV5-4 to TRBJ1-6; TRBD1 might be the D (6 bases). Germline CDR1 is SGHNT and CDR2 is YYREEE (reference sequence). Trimming shortened V by 2 bases and J by 13 bases, and 13 bases separated the two germline ends. The CDR3 extends over 13 amino acids. In DNA form, the CDR3 reads TGTGCCAGCAGCTTTGATCAGGGGCGGCCCCTCCACTTT. Protein: CASSFDQGRPLHF.

This CDR3 reads CATLHPSASTSTDTQYF. The CDR3 region has the DNA TGTGCCACCCTACATCCCTCGGCGTCAACTAGCACAGATACGCAGTATTTT. The V gene is TRBV18, the J gene TRBJ2-3; D uncertain. The CDR3 has 17 residues. Germline V gene sequence: CDR1 KGHSH, CDR2 LQKENI. With 10 bases removed from V and 0 bases from J, the gap between germline ends came to 23 bases.

The gene calls are TRBV29-1 and TRBJ1-2; D unclear. This CDR3 has 14 amino acids. Trimming stripped 6 bases from V and 0 bases from J, with 14 bases between. The V gene's germline CDR1 is SQVTM and CDR2 ANQGSEA. The CDR3 nucleotides read TGCAGCGTCGCTAGCTCTCAAGCTAACTATGGCTACACCTTC. It is translated as CSVASSQANYGYTF.

This rearrangement joins TRBV28 to TRBJ2-7; no firm D call. CDR3 length equals 14 residues. The germline gives CDR1 MDHEN, CDR2 SYDVKM. V was trimmed by 2 bases and J by 5 bases, leaving 13 bases between them. CDR3 loop: CASSLNGVGNEQYF. In DNA, the CDR3 is TGTGCCAGCAGTTTAAACGGAGTTGGCAACGAGCAGTACTTC.

The sample holds a few counts of this clone. V usage is TRBV25-1 and J usage is TRBJ2-2, with 10 bases matching TRBD1. V was pared by 7 bases and J by 4 bases, with 9 bases of the junction left unmatched. Germline V CDR1 and CDR2: MGHDK, SYGVNS. The CDR3 has 16 amino acids. The CDR3 spells CASTSSGTGVTGELFF. The CDR3 nucleotides read TGTGCCAGCACCTCCTCCGGGACAGGGGTCACCGGGGAGCTGTTTTTT.

The chain joins TRBV3-1 (or the pseudogene TRBV3-2) to TRBJ2-4, with 8 bases aligning to TRBD1. With 3 bases clipped from V and 0 bases from J, the junction kept 10 bases outside the gene matches. CDR3 length: 18 amino acids. Germline V gene data show CDR1 as LGHDT and CDR2 as YNNKEL (reference sequence). The CDR3 sequence: CASSHPNGTGVAKNIQYF. The CDR3 DNA sequence: TGTGCCAGCAGCCATCCCAACGGGACAGGCGTAGCCAAAAACATTCAGTACTTC.

This clone has only one observation. The chain links TRBV9 to TRBJ1-1; D is ambiguous. Trimming removed 0 bases from V and 7 bases from J, with 16 bases in between. Germline V CDR1 and CDR2: SGDLS, YYNGEE. The CDR3 loop spans 15 amino acids. The CDR3 loop reads CASSVGSDYLNEAFF. Written as DNA, the CDR3 is TGTGCCAGCAGCGTAGGATCGGATTATCTCAATGAAGCTTTCTTT.

The sample holds a few counts of this clone. The chain joins TRBV7-2 to TRBJ1-1; 7 nucleotides agree with TRBD1. This CDR3 comprises 13 residues. In germline, CDR1 is SGHTA, CDR2 FQGNSA. The V and J ends lost 5 bases and 8 bases, in that order; junction bases with no gene match: 8. CDR3 protein: CASSRDSGYEAFF. The DNA of the CDR3 is TGTGCCAGCAGCCGGGACAGCGGCTACGAAGCTTTCTTT.

The chain links TRBV18 to TRBJ1-3; D might be TRBD1 (5 bases). CDR3 length: 15 residues. CDR1 KGHSH and CDR2 LQKENI come from the germline V gene. The V end lost 3 bases, the J end lost 0 bases, and 9 bases lay between the germline ends. Here the CDR3 reads CASSPLDSSGNTIYF. The CDR3 DNA reads TGTGCCAGCTCACCCTTAGACAGCTCTGGAAACACCATATATTTT.